This T cell receptor (beta chain) was found in a study of Graves' ophthalmopathy and Graves' hyperthyroidism listed by TCRdb under 2018. Study-wide context: Peripheral blood was collected at initial diagnosis, prior to any treatment. For independent validation, a separate cohort was made up of some 19 hyperthyroidism patients plus 17 patients who later progressed from hyperthyroidism to ophthalmopathy. To explore V-J signatures that separate ophthalmopathy from hyperthyroidism, a discovery set of about a hundred patients was enrolled, consisting of approximately 45 with ophthalmopathy and roughly 59 with stable hyperthyroidism. In about six hyperthyroidism patients, the T-cell repertoire of thyroid tissue was compared with the T-cell repertoire of blood. To tell Graves' ophthalmopathy apart from Graves' hyperthyroidism, and to predict which patients would progress to ophthalmopathy, the study relied on TCR beta repertoire signatures. Once sampling was done, hyperthyroidism patients were given methimazole at a starting dose of 30 mg daily, while ophthalmopathy patients were given high-dose intravenous methylprednisolone. In total, 135 blood samples were TCR-sequenced: roughly 45 ophthalmopathy, around 75 hyperthyroidism and some 17 hyperthyroidism-to-ophthalmopathy patients. The full study reports these points: In validation, the model predicted ophthalmopathy progression with more than 70% sensitivity and around 72% specificity; some twelve predicted patients were CT-confirmed with GO in a median of around 6 months. No statistical method was used to predetermine the sample size, and group allocation was not hidden from the investigators. The 13-signature model separated ophthalmopathy from stable hyperthyroidism with approximately 90% sensitivity and approximately 83% specificity in cross-validation, and 80%/75% in the test set. Most expanded thyroid clonotypes with frequency above 0.001 were also detected in blood, suggesting blood repertoires may reflect the thyroid immune response.

Ophthalmopathy patients were characterized by moderately to severely active disease, a Clinical Activity Score of at least 3, a NOSPECS grade of at least 4, and a disease duration under 3 months. Patients with other autoimmune diseases, uncontrolled infections, pregnancy or lactation were excluded. Clinical symptoms, serum thyroxine, TRAb, thyroid ultrasound and orbital computed tomography formed the basis of the diagnosis. Ficoll-Paque density gradient centrifugation was used to isolate PBMCs from 9.5 to 10 ml of fresh peripheral blood. Total RNA was extracted using Trizol reagent, and RNA quality was checked on an Agilent 2100 Bioanalyzer. For repertoire sequencing, the TCR beta CDR3 regions were amplified from RNA transcripts. HTBI primers and the Qiagen OneStep RT-PCR kit were used in a first-round RT-PCR, which was followed by a second-round multiplex PCR, size selection and purification. Libraries were sequenced paired-end with 100 bp reads on an Illumina HiSeq2000. Processing in the source paper ran as follows. SOAPnuke was used for read processing, and reads with adapters, uncalled bases, a mean Phred below 15, or no exact constant-primer or identifier match were discarded. High-quality paired reads were merged with COPE v1.2.5. Each unique nucleotide sequence was treated as a clonotype, and MiTCR v1.1 was used to align the clonotypes to the IMGT TRB V, D and J references. The analysis was limited to V-J combinations with a frequency above 0.0001, which together covered more than 98% of repertoires. A TCR clonal expansion and chaos score per V-J combination was defined as the ratio of F50 clonal expansion to chaos observed in the TCRdist matrix. Welch's t-statistics and random forest were used to reduce features to about 14 V-J combinations, which were fed into a naive Bayes classifier. The Morisita-Horn index was used to measure how similar the thyroid and blood repertoires were. TCRdb reprocessed the public reads (quality trimming at Q25 with fastp, clone calling with MiXCR) and kept in-frame beta chains. All rows with the same CDR3 protein become a single entry with the most common DNA and genes. TCRdb's processing, not the authors', yielded these V and J calls. In all, the sample holds 200,000 to 300,000 distinct CDR3 sequences, and approximately 42% of those were seen once. Of the sample, around half is held by the ten largest clones.

From the cysteine up to the phenylalanine, the CDR3 has a length of 15 residues. Of the read, only the CDR3 DNA is kept; its 45 bases are in frame from base 1. Via the germline V gene, CDR1 is SNHLY and CDR2 FYNNEI. On this clonotype itself: The clone's antigen remains unknown. One junction end disagrees with the germline gene, perhaps due to a read error.

The chain is made from TRBV2 and TRBJ1-1; TRBD1 is perhaps the D gene, given 5 matching bases. The sample consisted of peripheral blood. The TCR sequence derives from an adult man with Graves' ophthalmopathy. The DNA sequence follows: TGTGCCAGCAGTGAGCGGCTGGGGGGAGCGACTGGAGCTTTCTTT. This gives the protein CASSERLGGATGAFF.